Described below is a single T cell receptor beta chain sequence and its context. Its antigen is not known. Using its own MiXCR run on the 5' RACE reads, TCRdb lists one record per CDR3 protein. Of roughly 1,500,000 distinct CDR3 sequences in the sample, under 35% were seen once. This CDR3 is built from 20 residues. Trimming took 3 bases from V and 2 from J; bases not matched to a gene: 20. Looked up from germline, CDR1 is SQVTM and CDR2 is ANQGSEA. These data come from a study of identical twins. Whole-study results and caveats: Excess twin sharing in beta out-of-frame sequences was weaker.

The receptor was derived from a newborn girl in good health. The V gene is TRBV29-1, the J gene TRBJ1-2; 11 bases line up with TRBD1. Sequenced material: cord blood. CDR3 DNA sequence: TGCAGCGTTGACAGGGGACAGGGGGAACGGGGTCTATACGCAAACTATGGCTACACCTTC. Its translation is CSVDRGQGERGLYANYGYTF.